These 17 T cell receptor beta chains came from one sample sequenced in a study of graft-versus-host responses after intestinal transplantation. Data came from immunoSEQ multiplex PCR; TCRdb stores just in-frame clones and leaves some out. Of about 110,000 clones listed, around nine tenths are singletons. Their antigen targets remain unknown. Sample: unstimulated CD4+ T cells sorted from spleen or lymph node cells, taken before transplant. These receptors originate from a human donor who was the organ donor for an intestinal transplant.

CDR3 loop: CASSLEGGAHYNEQFF. The CDR3 DNA is TGTGCCAGCAGCTTGGAGGGGGGCGCCCATTACAATGAGCAGTTCTTC. The V gene is TRBV5-4, the J gene TRBJ2-1, with D possibly called TRBD1 or TRBD2 (6 bases each). This CDR3 contains 16 residues. V was pared by 0 bases and J by 4 bases, with 14 bases between. Per germline, CDR1 SGHNT and CDR2 YYREEE (reference sequence).

Concerning this clone: The identical CDR3 is also encoded by other nucleotide sequences in the sample. The rearrangement uses TRBV30 and TRBJ2-1, with a tentative D call TRBD2 (5 bases). From germline, CDR1 is GTSNPN and CDR2 SVGIG (reference sequence). Trimming removed 3 bases from V and 2 bases from J, with 20 bases in between. There are 17 residues in the CDR3. The CDR3 DNA is TGTGCCTGGAGGCGGGTTGAACCGGGCGGTACCTACAATGAGCAGTTCTTC. This sequence encodes CAWRRVEPGGTYNEQFF.

About this clone: An end of the junction does not agree with germline; a read error may underlie this. CDR3 region: CASSGGGSVTGAF. CDR3 bases: TGTGCCAGCAGTGGTGGGGGATCTGTGACAGGGGCCTTC. The rearrangement links TRBV6-1 to TRBJ1-2; 8 bases line up with TRBD1. This CDR3 contains 13 residues. CDR1 and CDR2 from the germline V gene are MNHNS and SASEGT.

The rearrangement joins TRBV5-6 to TRBJ1-1; tentative D call: TRBD1 (5 bases). The CDR3 has 13 amino acids. Trimming left V 6 bases short and J 1 base short, with 10 bases between. Germline CDR1 reads SGHDT; CDR2 reads YYEEEE. CDR3 coding DNA: TGTGCCAGCACCGGGGGGGAGAACACTGAAGCTTTCTTT. It yields the protein CASTGGENTEAFF. Complete variable domain (other parts from reference TRBV5-6 and TRBJ1-1): DAGVTQSPTHLIKTRGQQVTLRCSPKSGHDTVSWYQQALGQGPQFIFQYYEEEERQRGNFPDRFSGHQFPNYSSELNVNALLLGDSALYLCASTGGENTEAFFGQGTRLTVV.

The gene calls are TRBV14 and TRBJ2-1, with 7 positions matching TRBD2. Germline CDR1 reads SGHDN; CDR2 reads FVKESK. The CDR3 runs to 16 residues. Losses at the gene ends were 4 bases for V and 2 bases for J; bases not matched to a gene: 8. CDR3 DNA: TGTGCCAGCAGCCTATACCCCGGACTAGCCTACAATGAGCAGTTCTTC. Translation: CASSLYPGLAYNEQFF.

This clone was seen a single time. The rearrangement joins TRBV19 to TRBJ1-3, with 7 bases aligning to TRBD1. V dropped 4 bases and J dropped 4; count of bases not matched to a gene: 7. The CDR3 consists of 15 residues. Germline CDR1 and CDR2: LNHDA and SQIVND (reference sequence). The CDR3 nucleotides are TGTGCCAGTAGTACAGGGGGTTTTTGGGGAAACACCATATATTTT. This codes for CASSTGGFWGNTIYF.

The rearrangement joins TRBV4-2 to TRBJ2-1; 10 nucleotides agree with TRBD1. After removal of 2 bases from V and 6 bases from J, the junction contained 4 bases not matched to a gene. The CDR3 extends over 15 amino acids. Germline V gene lookup returns CDR1 LGHNA and CDR2 YNFKEQ. The CDR3 bases are TGTGCCAGCAGCCAAAACCGGGACAGGGGCAATGAGCAGTTCTTC. Its translation: CASSQNRDRGNEQFF.

The chain joins TRBV28 to TRBJ2-7; 8 nucleotides line up with TRBD1. This CDR3 has 12 amino acids. The germline V gene encodes CDR1 MDHEN and CDR2 SYDVKM. Trimming at V came to 10 bases and at J to 5 bases, leaving 7 bases not matched to a gene. DNA of the CDR3: TGTGCCACCGAGGGACAGGCGCACGAGCAGTACTTC. This codes for CATEGQAHEQYF.

The genes are TRBV25-1 and TRBJ2-3; D is perhaps TRBD1 or TRBD2 (5 bases each). V was clipped by 5 bases and J by 1 base, with 16 bases between them. Germline V gene lookup returns CDR1 MGHDK and CDR2 SYGVNS. This CDR3 contains 16 residues. The CDR3 DNA reads as TGTGCCAGCAGTTTGATGGCCCTGGGGGGCACAGATACGCAGTATTTT. Encoded protein: CASSLMALGGTDTQYF.

The CDR3 DNA is TGTGCCAGTAGTGGACAGGACAGGGGACTTAACTATGGCTACACCTTC. Its protein product is CASSGQDRGLNYGYTF. The chain links TRBV19 to TRBJ1-2; TRBD1 aligns across 9 bases. The CDR3 is made up of 16 amino acids. Looked up from germline, CDR1 is LNHDA and CDR2 is SQIVND (reference sequence). After removal of 5 bases from V and 1 base from J, the junction contained 8 bases not matched to a gene. The full variable domain, in which reference TRBV19 and TRBJ1-2 provide the parts outside the CDR3, is DGGITQSPKYLFRKEGQNVTLSCEQNLNHDAMYWYRQDPGQGLRLIYYSQIVNDFQKGDIAEGYSVSREKKESFPLTVTSAQKNPTAFYLCASSGQDRGLNYGYTFGSGTRLTVV.

This clone was picked up one time. The chain links TRBV5-4 to TRBJ1-1, with a possible D match to TRBD1 (5 bases). The CDR3 is made up of 13 amino acids. Germline CDR1 is SGHNT and CDR2 is YYREEE (reference sequence). V was trimmed by 4 bases and J by 10 bases, leaving 17 bases between them. The CDR3 bases are TGTGCCAGCAGCCCCTGGGGGGGGAGGGTAGCTTTCTTT. It codes for CASSPWGGRVAFF.

The DNA for the CDR3 is TGTGCCAGCAGTGGGATTTTTGACAATGAGCAGTTCTTC. Its translation: CASSGIFDNEQFF. The V and J genes are TRBV28 and TRBJ2-1; D unresolved. CDR3 length equals 13 residues. Germline V lookup: CDR1 MDHEN, CDR2 SYDVKM. Trimming removed 5 bases at V and 5 bases at J, with 10 bases between.

This clone has a handful of counts. One end of the junction is discordant with germline, which a read error may explain. The V and J genes are TRBV5-4 and TRBJ2-3, with 7 bases matching TRBD2. This CDR3 region has 16 residues. Germline V gene data show CDR1 as SGHNT and CDR2 as YYREEE (reference sequence). The CDR3, as DNA: TGTGCCAGCACCTTGGACGTAGGGGAGGGGACAGATACGCAGTATTTT. Translation: CASTLDVGEGTDTQYF.

V usage is TRBV25-1 and J usage is TRBJ2-2; D is unclear. CDR1 and CDR2 from the germline V gene are MGHDK and SYGVNS. The germline V and J ends were trimmed by 1 base and 2 bases, with 5 bases remaining between them. This CDR3 comprises 14 residues. The DNA for the CDR3 is TGTGCCAGCAGTGAATCCCGTAACACCGGGGAGCTGTTTTTT. As protein: CASSESRNTGELFF.

The V call is TRBV12-5, the J call TRBJ2-3; possibly TRBD1 for D (5 bases). Trimming stripped 1 base from V and 5 bases from J, with 7 bases between. CDR3 length: 13 residues. Germline V gene sequence: CDR1 LGHNT, CDR2 FRNRAP. The CDR3: CASGLARGDTQYF. In DNA, the CDR3 is TGTGCTAGTGGTTTGGCTAGGGGAGATACGCAGTATTTT.

The rearrangement uses TRBV6-1 and TRBJ1-3, with unresolved D. Trimming took off 3 bases at V and 1 base at J, with 10 bases between the two ends. The CDR3 runs to 15 residues. Looked up from germline, CDR1 is MNHNS and CDR2 is SASEGT. The CDR3 here is CASSENSLSGNTIYF. CDR3 in DNA: TGTGCCAGCAGTGAGAACAGCCTTTCTGGAAACACCATATATTTT.

This sequence joins TRBV4-2 and TRBJ2-7; 8 nucleotides agree with TRBD1. The V gene end was trimmed by 0 bases and the J gene end by 8 bases; junction bases not matched to a gene: 12. Germline V gives CDR1 LGHNA, CDR2 YNFKEQ. This CDR3 has 16 residues. CDR3 nucleotides: TGTGCCAGCAGCCAAGAAACGCAGGGGGCCTGGTTCCAGCAGTACTTC. Translated, it gives CASSQETQGAWFQQYF.